Below, one T cell receptor (beta chain) is given with its context. This clone was counted once. It has no known antigen specificity. Qualities for individual bases were not recorded, and no much larger clone is one base off. This specimen belongs to a study of T cell changes during pregnancy in multiple sclerosis (dated by TCRdb to about 2019). Notes on the research overall: The study examined how the T cell repertoire changed over the course of pregnancy in women with multiple sclerosis.

Library preparation used the immunoSEQ multiplex PCR assay. The table comes from immuneACCESS by way of TCRdb, which keeps in-frame sequences with V and J called. Part of the clones is missing from these tables; in studies checked, under half for an unresolved V gene and the rest for unknown reasons. This sample gives approximately 53,000 clones in total; around nine tenths of them show up just once. In total, the top ten clones hold about 0.37% of the sample. The CDR3 sequence holds 15 residues, the cysteine and phenylalanine included. Here the CDR3 DNA is all that survives: 45 bases in frame from base 1. Germline trimming amounts to 6 bases on V and 2 bases on J, with 7 as the count of junction bases outside the gene matches. CDR1 and CDR2 were assigned from the germline V gene as MNHEY and SVGAGI.

This TCR was sampled from a female donor with multiple sclerosis, enrolled in a pregnancy study. Sequencing was performed on CD4+ T cells from peripheral blood mononuclear cells, taken before pregnancy. This chain joins TRBV6-5 to TRBJ1-1; TRBD1 agrees with 9 junctional bases. The nucleotides read TGTGCCAGCAGGGCCGGACAGGGGATAAACACTGAAGCTTTCTTT. It encodes CASRAGQGINTEAFF.